The present T cell receptor (beta chain) was sequenced within a study of shared clonotypes between healthy human individuals. Turning to the study itself: The composition of the donors was two women and a few men aged 18 to 49. Overall study findings and caveats: The donor pool, a small one, limited the genetic and exposure-history diversity represented. Across subsets, estimated richness was generally greater for naive than for memory populations.

CD45RO-negative CD8 cells positively selected for CCR7 made up the naive population, which excluded terminally differentiated effector memory CD45RA+ cells. Note on this clone: As yet, its antigen is unknown. The sample carries other DNA sequences with the same CDR3.

The method was immunoSEQ multiplex PCR; TCRdb's version includes in-frame clones alone and lacks a portion of them. The data contain around 1.9 million clones, 85% to 95% of them singletons. The CDR3 is 14 residues long. Unmatched junction bases numbered 2, after V lost 4 bases and J lost 0 bases. Per the germline V gene, CDR1 is ENHRY and CDR2 is SYGVKD. The TCR comes from a man between 18 and 35 years old in good health. Some clones in this sample may be carry-over from other donors' samples. The sequencing sample was made of naive CD8+ T cells from PBMCs. The chain carries TRBV10-3 and TRBJ2-7; TRBD1 matches at 8 bases. CDR3: CAISVDRASYEQYF. CDR3 DNA sequence: TGTGCCATCAGTGTGGACAGGGCCTCCTACGAGCAGTACTTC.